This T cell receptor (beta chain) was observed in a study of sequential checkpoint blockade in melanoma. CDR1 and CDR2 from the germline V gene are SGHNT and YENEEA. V was trimmed by 3 bases and J by 1 base, leaving 9 bases between them. There are 14 residues in the CDR3. The treatment here: randomized to nivolumab then ipilimumab (arm A) or the reverse (arm B). Repertoires were generated with immunoSEQ multiplex PCR, while TCRdb's copy carries only in-frame clones and drops some. The table shows several thousand clones, with about a quarter occurring only once. The sample consisted of tumor tissue (inferred from file names), taken from a patient given nivolumab and ipilimumab in sequence. The receptor was derived from a human donor with melanoma. The chain employs TRBV11-3 and TRBJ2-5; D call uncertain. For the CDR3, the DNA is TGTGCCAGCAGCTTGGTCTCAGCCCAAGAGACCCAGTACTTC. Amino acid sequence: CASSLVSAQETQYF.